These T cell receptor beta chains were read from a single sample in a study of T cell responses to AZD1222 COVID-19 vaccine. The protocol was immunoSEQ multiplex PCR, while the TCRdb copy is restricted to in-frame clones and leaves out a portion. This table holds about 100,000 clones, approximately 88% found once. This sample comprised peripheral blood, obtained on day 0 of AZD1222 vaccination. The receptor set was obtained from an adult in good health. The CDR3 runs from the conserved cysteine through the conserved F or W. A D gene is named only where the DNA matches it firmly. A row's size may be missing; if present it is once, few, many or a size class.

TRBV5-1,NA,TRBJ2-7,NA,CASSFPYEQYF,TGCGCCAGCAGCTTCCCCTACGAGCAGTACTTC
TRBV5-1,NA,TRBJ1-2,NA,CASSLESVAEWGYGYTF,TGCGCCAGCAGCTTGGAATCAGTAGCCGAATGGGGCTATGGCTACACCTTC
TRBV18,NA,TRBJ1-2,NA,CASSPNTYGYTF,TGTGCCAGCTCCCCCAACACCTATGGCTACACCTTC
TRBV2,NA,TRBJ1-1,few,CASSEARDRTGTEAFF,TGTGCCAGCAGTGAAGCGAGGGATAGGACGGGCACTGAAGCTTTCTTT
TRBV28,TRBD1,TRBJ1-5,once,CASRSGTGVTQPQHF,TGTGCCAGCAGATCCGGGACAGGGGTTACTCAGCCCCAGCATTTT
TRBV7-2,NA,TRBJ2-5,NA,CASSQYTGAQETQYF,TGTGCCAGCAGCCAGTACACCGGGGCCCAAGAGACCCAGTACTTC
TRBV12-5,TRBD1,TRBJ1-2,NA,CASGPPTGTGGGYTF,TGTGCTAGTGGCCCCCCGACCGGGACAGGAGGTGGCTACACCTTC
TRBV9,NA,TRBJ2-2,NA,CASSVAASTGELFF,TGTGCCAGCAGCGTAGCCGCTAGCACCGGGGAGCTGTTTTTT
TRBV4-3,TRBD1,TRBJ1-6,NA,CASSQSRDSNSPLHF,TGCGCCAGCAGCCAGAGCCGGGACAGTAATTCACCCCTCCACTTT
TRBV12-3/TRBV12-4,NA,TRBJ1-5,NA,CASSLALGQPQHF,TGTGCCAGCAGTTTAGCGCTTGGACAGCCCCAGCATTTT
TRBV5-4,NA,TRBJ1-2,NA,CASSLEARTSNYGYTF,TGTGCCAGCAGCTTGGAGGCCAGGACGTCTAACTATGGCTACACCTTC
TRBV27,NA,TRBJ2-7,NA,CASGGHYEQYF,TGTGCCAGCGGGGGACACTACGAGCAGTACTTC
TRBV3-1/TRBV3-2,NA,TRBJ1-4,NA,CASSQPGLGEKLFF,TGTGCCAGCAGCCAACCGGGGCTAGGGGAAAAACTGTTTTTT
TRBV28,NA,TRBJ2-3,NA,CASSLRQGWGDTQYF,TGTGCCAGCAGTTTACGGCAAGGGTGGGGAGATACGCAGTATTTT
TRBV15,NA,TRBJ1-2,few,CATSRDSLSGDGYTF,TGTGCCACCAGCAGAGATTCGCTGTCAGGGGATGGCTACACCTTC
TRBV6-5,NA,TRBJ1-2,few,CASSSRVYGYTF,TGTGCCAGCAGCTCCAGGGTATATGGCTACACCTTC
TRBV5-1,TRBD2,TRBJ2-2,NA,CASSLRTSGGLENGELFF,TGCGCCAGCAGCCTGAGGACTAGCGGGGGCCTAGAGAACGGGGAGCTGTTTTTT
TRBV10-1,NA,TRBJ2-1,NA,CALTLAEILEYNEQFF,TGCGCCCTGACGCTCGCCGAGATCCTCGAATACAATGAGCAGTTCTTC
TRBV7-9,TRBD1,TRBJ1-1,NA,CASSLRSYNRGDLNTEAFF,TGTGCCAGCAGCTTAAGATCCTACAACAGGGGGGACCTGAACACTGAAGCTTTCTTT
TRBV7-6,NA,TRBJ2-1,NA,CASSLWGEQFF,TGTGCCAGCAGCTTGTGGGGTGAGCAGTTCTTC
TRBV7-8,NA,TRBJ2-2,NA,CASSPRHITGELFF,TGTGCCAGCAGCCCGAGGCACATCACCGGGGAGCTGTTTTTT
TRBV11-2,NA,TRBJ1-2,NA,CASSLTDNYGYTF,TGTGCCAGCAGCTTAACGGACAATTATGGCTACACCTTC
TRBV2,NA,TRBJ1-2,few,CASSEEEENGYTF,TGTGCCAGCAGTGAGGAGGAGGAAAATGGCTACACCTTC
TRBV28,NA,TRBJ1-1,NA,CASRSRDTEAFF,TGTGCCAGCAGGAGCAGGGACACTGAAGCTTTCTTT
TRBV4-1,NA,TRBJ1-2,NA,CASSQGTLDGYTF,TGCGCCAGCAGCCAAGGGACATTAGATGGCTACACCTTC
TRBV4-3,TRBD2,TRBJ2-3,NA,CASSLKIAAGGNTDTQYF,TGCGCCAGCAGCCTCAAGATAGCAGCGGGGGGGAACACAGATACGCAGTATTTT
TRBV2,NA,TRBJ1-2,NA,CASRKGLNYGYTF,TGTGCCAGCAGGAAGGGATTAAACTATGGCTACACCTTC
TRBV28,NA,TRBJ1-2,NA,CASSFGDIGSKGYTF,TGTGCCAGCAGTTTCGGGGATATCGGGTCTAAGGGCTACACCTTC
TRBV28,TRBD1,TRBJ2-7,NA,CASSFLGQGPSSIYEQYF,TGTGCCAGCAGTTTTTTAGGACAGGGTCCGTCCTCCATCTACGAGCAGTACTTC
TRBV6-5,NA,TRBJ1-6,NA,CASSSPDIRYSPLHF,TGTGCCAGCAGTTCTCCCGATATCCGTTATTCACCCCTCCACTTT
TRBV7-2,NA,TRBJ2-5,once,CASSFKLLETQYF,TGTGCCAGCAGCTTTAAGTTGCTGGAGACCCAGTACTTC
TRBV5-1,NA,TRBJ2-6,NA,CASRPGDLSGANVLTF,TGCGCCAGCAGGCCCGGGGACCTTTCTGGGGCCAACGTCCTGACTTTC
TRBV24-1,TRBD2,TRBJ2-1,NA,CATSDSGASYNEQFF,TGTGCCACCAGTGATAGCGGGGCCTCCTACAATGAGCAGTTCTTC
TRBV3-1/TRBV3-2,NA,TRBJ2-3,once,CASWGGLGADTQYF,TGTGCCAGCTGGGGGGGGCTCGGGGCAGATACGCAGTATTTT
TRBV5-5,NA,TRBJ1-2,NA,CASSLDRNFYGYTF,TGTGCCAGCAGCTTAGACAGAAACTTCTATGGCTACACCTTC